These 17 T cell receptor beta chains came from one sample sequenced in a study of T cell responses to AZD1222 COVID-19 vaccine. Libraries were prepared by immunoSEQ multiplex PCR; TCRdb keeps only in-frame clonotypes and omits some of them. The sample contains about 84,000 clones, about 85% of which appear only once. Sequenced here: peripheral blood, sampled on day 0 of AZD1222 vaccination. All receptors come from an adult in good health.

This clone was found a few times. The chain links TRBV7-3 to TRBJ2-7; tentatively, D is TRBD2 (6 bases). The CDR3 sequence is 13 residues long. The germline V gene has CDR1 SGHTA and CDR2 FQGTGA. Trimming shortened V by 5 bases and J by 4 bases, and 12 bases separated the two germline ends. This CDR3 is CASSPEGRYEQYF. CDR3 DNA: TGTGCCAGCAGCCCGGAGGGACGGTACGAGCAGTACTTC. The full variable domain, completed using reference TRBV7-3 and TRBJ2-7, is GAGVSQTPSNKVTEKGKYVELRCDPISGHTALYWYRQSLGQGPEFLIYFQGTGAADDSGLPNDRFFAVRPEGSVSTLKIQRTERGDSAVYLCASSPEGRYEQYFGPGTRLTVT.

The CDR3 DNA follows: TGCGCCAGCAGCCCTGGACAGAATAGCAATCAGCCCCAGCATTTT. It specifies CASSPGQNSNQPQHF. The chain recombines TRBV5-1 with TRBJ1-5; tentatively, D is TRBD1 (6 bases). Trimming took off 4 bases at V and 0 bases at J, with 11 bases between the two ends. This CDR3 has 15 residues. The germline gives CDR1 SGHRS, CDR2 YFSETQ.

This clone was seen a few times. Other nucleotide sequences in the sample specify the same CDR3. The chain carries TRBV18 and TRBJ1-1, with D hard to call. V was clipped by 3 bases and J by 3 bases, with 11 bases between them. This CDR3 is 14 amino acids long. CDR1 is KGHSH, CDR2 LQKENI, per germline. CDR3 residues: CASSPGMTDTEAFF. The CDR3 nucleotides read TGTGCCAGCTCACCTGGGATGACGGACACTGAAGCTTTCTTT.

This chain joins TRBV21-1 and TRBJ2-7. TRBV21-1 is noted as a pseudogene. CDR3 length: 19 residues. This CDR3 reads CASSKGISLKKTVSYEQYF. CDR3 nucleotides: TGTGCCAGCAGCAAAGGAATCTCCCTGAAAAAAACCGTCTCCTACGAGCAGTACTTC.

The chain uses TRBV4-1 and TRBJ2-3; TRBD2 matches at 7 bases. Per germline, CDR1 MGHRA and CDR2 YSYEKL. The CDR3 runs 16 residues. Trimming at V came to 1 base and at J to 6 bases, leaving 10 bases not matched to a gene. For the CDR3, the DNA is TGCGCCAGCAGCCAAGTTGGGGGAGGGCCGCGGGATACGCAGTATTTT. Translated, it gives CASSQVGGGPRDTQYF.

This clone showed up just once. V and J are TRBV6-5 and TRBJ2-1; D gene unclear. Trimming took 4 bases from V and 5 from J, leaving 12 bases between them. This CDR3 has 14 residues. CDR1 is MNHEY, CDR2 SVGAGI, per germline. The CDR3 sequence is CASSWPGRHNEQFF. DNA of the CDR3: TGTGCCAGCAGTTGGCCTGGCCGGCACAATGAGCAGTTCTTC.

V and J are TRBV19 and TRBJ2-5, with D perhaps TRBD1 or TRBD2 (5 bases each). Germline V gene lookup returns CDR1 LNHDA and CDR2 SQIVND (reference sequence). The CDR3 has 16 amino acids. Deletions cut 4 bases from V and 2 bases from J, with 17 bases between. DNA for the CDR3: TGTGCCAGTAGTAAAACAGCCGGGACGCAACAAGAGACCCAGTACTTC. Protein product: CASSKTAGTQQETQYF.

The sample holds one count of this clone. The gene calls are TRBV27 and TRBJ2-2, with a possible D match to TRBD1 (5 bases). Trimming left V 6 bases short and J 7 bases short, with 9 bases between. CDR1 and CDR2 from the germline V gene are MNHEY and SMNVEV (reference sequence). The CDR3 has 12 amino acids. DNA of the CDR3: TGTGCCAGCAGCTATACAGGCGGGGAGCTGTTTTTT. The encoded protein is CASSYTGGELFF.

This clone was picked up one time. The chain has TRBV7-3 and TRBJ2-1; D is perhaps TRBD2 (5 bases). Trimming shortened V by 3 bases and J by 5 bases, and 14 bases separated the two germline ends. CDR3 length: 15 amino acids. Germline values: CDR1 SGHTA, CDR2 FQGTGA. The CDR3 DNA follows: TGTGCCAGCAGCTTTCAAGGAGCGGAAAACAATGAGCAGTTCTTC. Translated: CASSFQGAENNEQFF.

The chain links TRBV5-1 to TRBJ1-3; D not certain. The CDR3 is 16 residues long. Trimming took 0 bases from V and 0 from J, leaving 10 bases between them. CDR1 is SGHRS and CDR2 is YFSETQ in the germline V gene. The CDR3 loop is CASSLEGRSSGNTIYF. CDR3 bases: TGCGCCAGCAGCTTGGAAGGCAGGAGCTCTGGAAACACCATATATTTT.

The rearrangement links TRBV15 to TRBJ2-7; 13 bases fit TRBD2. CDR3 length: 15 residues. The ends lost 4 bases at V and 7 bases at J; junction bases unmatched: 7. CDR1 and CDR2 (germline): LNHNV, YYDKDF (reference sequence). CDR3 amino acids: CATSTQTSGRQEQYF. Here the CDR3 DNA reads TGTGCCACCAGCACCCAGACTAGCGGGAGGCAGGAGCAGTACTTC.

The chain's CDR3 is CASSDRWNTEAFF. The CDR3 DNA sequence: TGTGCCAGCAGTGATCGGTGGAACACTGAAGCTTTCTTT. The V call is TRBV6-1, the J call TRBJ1-1; D is unclear. This CDR3 is built from 13 residues. V was clipped by 3 bases and J by 1 base, with 6 bases between them. Germline CDR1 and CDR2: MNHNS and SASEGT.

The chain is built from TRBV6-4 and TRBJ2-2, with 7 bases matching TRBD2. Germline CDR1 MRHNA, CDR2 SNTAGT. The junction had 8 bases not matched to a gene; V was cut back by 6 bases and J by 1 base. The length of the CDR3 is 16 residues. For the CDR3, the DNA is TGTGCCAGCAGCCCAGGGAGCGGGGTGAACACCGGGGAGCTGTTTTTT. Its translation: CASSPGSGVNTGELFF.

The V gene is TRBV5-8, the J gene TRBJ1-1, with D unclear. This CDR3 region has 12 residues. Trimming stripped 0 bases from V and 11 bases from J, with 11 bases between. The germline V gene has CDR1 SGHTS and CDR2 YDEGEE. CDR3: CASSLDGFGAFF. The CDR3 DNA is TGTGCCAGCAGCTTGGATGGATTCGGTGCTTTCTTT.

The V and J genes are TRBV30 and TRBJ1-1; D perhaps matches TRBD1 (6 bases). Trimming pared 0 bases from V and 0 bases from J, leaving 14 bases between. CDR1 is GTSNPN, CDR2 SVGIG, per germline (reference sequence). The length of the CDR3 is 16 residues. CDR3 DNA: TGTGCCTGGAGTGTACCTCAGGGGAGGATGAACACTGAAGCTTTCTTT. Its protein is CAWSVPQGRMNTEAFF.

The chain couples TRBV2 to TRBJ2-3; maybe TRBD2 (5 bases). This CDR3 region has 15 residues. Germline assignment: CDR1 SNHLY and CDR2 FYNNEI. The ends were cut back, 4 bases at V and 5 bases at J, with 16 bases in the middle. DNA of the CDR3: TGTGCCAGCAGTGTTGGACTCCCCTGGGGAGATACGCAGTATTTT. As protein: CASSVGLPWGDTQYF.

The CDR3 DNA is TGTGCCAGCAGCCCAGGGAACACCGGGGAGCTGTTTTTT. This encodes CASSPGNTGELFF. The chain links TRBV6-5 to TRBJ2-2, with D hard to call. The V gene's germline CDR1 is MNHEY and CDR2 SVGAGI. V lost 6 bases and J 1 base, leaving 6 bases between the germline ends. This CDR3 contains 13 residues.